The 28 T cell receptor beta chains below come from one sample, sequenced in a study of CD8 T cells in Susac syndrome. Random hexamers primed reverse transcription of about 0.5 to 1 ug RNA. MiXCR was run by TCRdb on the immunoSEQ multiplex PCR reads, yielding one entry per CDR3 protein. The sample includes about 150,000 distinct CDR3 sequences, roughly 95% of them seen just once. The sample taken for sequencing was CD4+ T cells from PBMCs. Source of these receptors: a human donor with multiple sclerosis.

The chain carries TRBV28 and TRBJ2-7; D is unresolved. The CDR3 totals 11 residues. With 8 bases removed from V and 3 bases from J, the gap between germline ends came to 8 bases. Germline lookup yields CDR1 MDHEN and CDR2 SYDVKM. The CDR3 coding sequence is TGTGCCAGCGTACACAACTACGAGCAGTACTTC. Its translation: CASVHNYEQYF.

The chain carries TRBV4-1 and TRBJ2-4, with 9 bases identical to TRBD1. This CDR3 comprises 15 residues. The germline V gene encodes CDR1 MGHRA and CDR2 YSYEKL. J lost 4 bases, V lost 3 bases, and 4 bases had no gene match. This CDR3 is CASSQEQGAKNIQYF. CDR3 nucleotides: TGCGCCAGCAGCCAGGAACAGGGGGCGAAAAACATTCAGTACTTC.

This clonotype is a singleton in its sample. This sequence joins TRBV30 and TRBJ2-5, with 8 bases matching TRBD1. After removal of 5 bases from V and 5 bases from J, the junction contained 13 bases not matched to a gene. The CDR3 sequence is 15 residues long. Germline V CDR1 and CDR2: GTSNPN, SVGIG (reference sequence). The CDR3 here is CAWRRFGQGRETQYF. CDR3 sequence (DNA): TGTGCCTGGCGACGTTTCGGACAGGGTAGGGAGACCCAGTACTTC.

The chain recombines TRBV6-1 with TRBJ1-2; D remains ambiguous. CDR3 length: 17 amino acids. V was clipped by 6 bases and J by 8 bases, with 28 bases between them. Germline CDR1 and CDR2: MNHNS and SASEGT. CDR3 region: CASSRKLYREGRRGYTF. The CDR3 DNA reads TGTGCCAGCAGCCGAAAACTTTATCGGGAAGGCCGAAGAGGCTACACCTTC.

V gene TRBV29-1 combines with J gene TRBJ1-5, with no clear D. V was pared by 4 bases and J by 7 bases, with 8 bases between. This CDR3 is 11 amino acids long. Germline CDR1 and CDR2: SQVTM and ANQGSEA. The CDR3: CSVGAGQPQHF. The CDR3 DNA sequence: TGCAGCGTTGGGGCGGGCCAGCCCCAGCATTTT.

V is TRBV29-1 and J is TRBJ2-1; 8 bases are a match to TRBD2. Germline V CDR1 and CDR2: SQVTM, ANQGSEA. After removal of 2 bases from V and 6 bases from J, the junction contained 3 bases not matched to a gene. The CDR3 is 13 residues long. Written as DNA, the CDR3 is TGCAGCGTTGAACGAACTAGCGGCAATGAGCAGTTCTTC. This sequence encodes CSVERTSGNEQFF.

The chain joins TRBV3-1 to TRBJ2-7, with 9 bases identical to TRBD2. The CDR3 totals 14 residues. CDR1 LGHDT and CDR2 YNNKEL come from the germline V gene (reference sequence). V dropped 2 bases and J dropped 7; count of bases not matched to a gene: 6. The CDR3 reads CASSQRGGAEEQYF. The CDR3 DNA is TGTGCCAGCAGCCAACGCGGGGGGGCAGAGGAGCAGTACTTC.

The chain uses TRBV2 and TRBJ2-6; D possibly matches TRBD1 or TRBD2 (5 bases each). Trimming shortened V by 8 bases and J by 3 bases, and 17 bases separated the two germline ends. Germline assignment: CDR1 SNHLY and CDR2 FYNNEI. The CDR3 loop spans 16 amino acids. CDR3 sequence reads: CASHGTGLSGANVLTF. The CDR3 coding sequence is TGTGCCAGCCACGGGACGGGGCTCAGTGGGGCCAACGTCCTGACTTTC.

The chain carries TRBV7-2 and TRBJ1-2; D gene unclear. Germline values: CDR1 SGHTA, CDR2 FQGNSA. This CDR3 spans 15 amino acids. V was cut by 5 bases and J by 0 bases, with 13 bases left in between. The CDR3 region has the DNA TGTGCCAGCAGCCCAACGACCCAGTCTAACTATGGCTACACCTTC. This sequence encodes CASSPTTQSNYGYTF.

The chain has TRBV20-1 and TRBJ1-3; D gene ambiguous. Trimming removed 0 bases at V and 3 bases at J, with 6 bases between. Germline assignment: CDR1 DFQATT and CDR2 SNEGSKA (reference sequence). This CDR3 is built from 13 residues. CDR3 DNA: TGCAGTGCTAGAGATCCAAATGGAAACACCATATATTTT. Translating gives CSARDPNGNTIYF.

The chain joins TRBV19 to TRBJ1-5, with a possible D match to TRBD1 (5 bases). Germline CDR1 is LNHDA and CDR2 is SQIVND (reference sequence). This CDR3 region has 15 residues. Trimming pared 2 bases from V and 9 bases from J, leaving 17 bases between. The CDR3 here is CASSIRGQGTRPQHF. DNA of the CDR3: TGTGCCAGTAGTATACGGGGCCAGGGCACGCGGCCCCAGCATTTT.

This sequence joins TRBV18 and TRBJ2-3, with 9 bases that match TRBD2. With 3 bases clipped from V and 2 bases from J, the junction kept 15 bases outside the gene matches. Germline lookup yields CDR1 KGHSH and CDR2 LQKENI. The CDR3 has 19 residues. The CDR3 DNA follows: TGTGCCAGCTCACCCCTTAAAATGGCTAGCGGGACTATCACAGATACGCAGTATTTT. The encoded protein is CASSPLKMASGTITDTQYF.

The V gene is TRBV6-4, the J gene TRBJ2-7; 7 bases match TRBD1. Per the germline V gene, CDR1 is MRHNA and CDR2 is SNTAGT. V lost 8 bases, J lost 3 bases, and 13 bases stayed unmatched. The CDR3 is 15 residues long. CDR3 residues: CASPSPGQPDYEQYF. The DNA of the CDR3 is TGTGCCAGCCCAAGCCCGGGACAGCCAGACTACGAGCAGTACTTC.

The V and J genes are TRBV5-1 and TRBJ2-7; 8 nucleotides align to TRBD2. The V gene's germline CDR1 is SGHRS and CDR2 YFSETQ. This CDR3 has 15 amino acids. Trimming removed 5 bases from V and 1 base from J; junction bases left unmatched: 8. The CDR3 reads CASSLTSGGSYEQYF. The CDR3 nucleotides read TGCGCCAGCAGTCTAACTAGCGGAGGGTCCTACGAGCAGTACTTC.

The J gene is TRBJ1-1, the V gene TRBV29-1, with TRBD1 identical over 9 bases. The CDR3 is 13 residues long. V gave up 6 bases and J gave up 4 bases; unmatched junction bases: 6. Germline CDR1 and CDR2: SQVTM and ANQGSEA. The CDR3 region is CSVNRGRVTEAFF. Written as DNA, the CDR3 is TGCAGCGTCAACAGGGGGCGCGTCACTGAAGCTTTCTTT.

This chain uses TRBV20-1 with TRBJ1-6, with no clear D. Germline V gene lookup returns CDR1 DFQATT and CDR2 SNEGSKA (reference sequence). There are 17 residues in the CDR3. The V and J ends lost 0 bases and 0 bases respectively, with 12 bases between them. For the CDR3, the DNA is TGCAGTGCTAGAGATGTGGCGGGCCGCTCCTATAATTCACCCCTCCACTTT. Translating it yields CSARDVAGRSYNSPLHF.

This CDR3 is CSASRGEDRRNYGYTF. CDR3 in DNA: TGCAGTGCTAGTCGAGGGGAGGACAGGCGGAACTATGGCTACACCTTC. This sequence joins TRBV20-1 and TRBJ1-2; 7 nucleotides align to TRBD1. The CDR3 sequence is 16 residues long. J lost 2 bases, V lost 3 bases, and 12 bases had no gene match. CDR1 is DFQATT and CDR2 is SNEGSKA in the germline V gene (reference sequence).

The chain employs TRBV18 and TRBJ1-5; D possibly corresponds to TRBD1 (6 bases). The CDR3 totals 13 residues. The germline gives CDR1 KGHSH, CDR2 LQKENI. V was clipped by 6 bases and J by 3 bases, with 9 bases between them. This CDR3 reads CASSRQDNQPQHF. In DNA, the CDR3 is TGTGCCAGCTCTCGACAGGACAATCAGCCCCAGCATTTT.

This clonotype appeared a single time. This chain joins TRBV5-1 and TRBJ1-1, with TRBD1 as a possible D gene (5 bases). V shed 0 bases and J shed 11 bases, with 20 bases lying between them. The CDR3 length is 15 residues. Germline CDR1 and CDR2: SGHRS and YFSETQ. The CDR3 protein is CASSLEGHDGSGAFF. CDR3 DNA: TGCGCCAGCAGCTTGGAGGGCCACGACGGTTCAGGGGCTTTCTTT.

The rearrangement uses TRBV5-1 and TRBJ1-2, with D maybe TRBD1 (6 bases). Trimming shortened V by 6 bases and J by 4 bases, and 22 bases separated the two germline ends. The CDR3 runs to 16 residues. Per germline, CDR1 SGHRS and CDR2 YFSETQ. The CDR3 DNA sequence: TGCGCCAGCACCCCTCGACTGGGGGGCAACGGCTATGGCTACACCTTC. Amino acid sequence: CASTPRLGGNGYGYTF.

This chain links TRBV5-6 with TRBJ2-6, with 8 bases matching TRBD1. There are 17 residues in the CDR3. The V segment lost 2 bases and the J segment 0 bases; nucleotides outside the gene matches: 4. Germline values: CDR1 SGHDT, CDR2 YYEEEE. CDR3 nucleotides: TGTGCCAGCAGCTTAAGGACAGGGACCTCTGGGGCCAACGTCCTGACTTTC. Amino acid sequence: CASSLRTGTSGANVLTF. The variable domain in full, with the rest retrieved from reference TRBV5-6 and TRBJ2-6, is DAGVTQSPTHLIKTRGQQVTLRCSPKSGHDTVSWYQQALGQGPQFIFQYYEEEERQRGNFPDRFSGHQFPNYSSELNVNALLLGDSALYLCASSLRTGTSGANVLTFGAGSRLTVL.

The chain employs TRBV30 and TRBJ1-6; weak D call: TRBD1 (5 bases). The V gene lost 2 bases and the J gene lost 8 bases, with 16 bases spanning the gap. The germline V gene has CDR1 GTSNPN and CDR2 SVGIG (reference sequence). This CDR3 is built from 15 residues. The CDR3 region has the DNA TGTGCCTGGAGTCCGTCCGACAGACGTTATTCACCCCTCCACTTT. Protein: CAWSPSDRRYSPLHF.

J is TRBJ1-2 and V is TRBV2, with 7 bases lining up with TRBD1. J was trimmed by 6 bases and V by 4 bases; bases with no gene match: 5. Germline V gene sequence: CDR1 SNHLY, CDR2 FYNNEI. CDR3 length equals 13 residues. The CDR3 here is CASSGQTGHGYTF. CDR3 nucleotides: TGTGCCAGCAGTGGACAGACAGGGCATGGCTACACCTTC.

The J gene is TRBJ2-3, the V gene TRBV20-1, with a weak D call TRBD2 (5 bases). Trimming removed 4 bases at V and 4 bases at J, with 12 bases between. The CDR3 contains 13 residues. Looked up from germline, CDR1 is DFQATT and CDR2 is SNEGSKA (reference sequence). The CDR3 sequence is CSAIVVGADTQYF. The CDR3 nucleotides are TGCAGTGCTATTGTCGTCGGGGCAGATACGCAGTATTTT.

The rearrangement links TRBV24-1 to TRBJ2-1; D not certain. Germline V gene lookup returns CDR1 KGHDR and CDR2 SFDVKD. With 4 bases removed from V and 6 bases from J, the gap between germline ends came to 18 bases. The CDR3 sequence is 16 residues long. In nucleotides, the CDR3 is TGTGCCACCAGTGACCCCGCGCGACCCAACTTCAATGAGCAGTTCTTC. Translated, it gives CATSDPARPNFNEQFF.

The J gene is TRBJ1-2, the V gene TRBV29-1, with 8 bases identical to TRBD1. Germline V CDR1 and CDR2: SQVTM, ANQGSEA. This CDR3 is 14 amino acids long. With V trimmed by 7 bases and J by 5 bases, 12 bases remained unmatched. The CDR3 DNA reads TGCAGCGCACTCCTTGGACAGGGAATATATGGCTACACCTTC. This sequence encodes CSALLGQGIYGYTF.

The chain employs TRBV29-1 and TRBJ1-1; 8 bases are shared with TRBD1. Germline V gene lookup returns CDR1 SQVTM and CDR2 ANQGSEA. The trim removed 7 bases at V and 4 bases at J, leaving 8 bases unmatched. This CDR3 has 13 amino acids. CDR3 amino acids: CSAGQGRATEAFF. The CDR3 nucleotides are TGCAGCGCCGGACAGGGCCGGGCCACTGAAGCTTTCTTT.

The chain combines TRBV19 with TRBJ2-1, with D possibly TRBD1 on 5 matching bases. The V end lost 1 base, the J end lost 6 bases, and 13 bases lay between the germline ends. CDR3 length: 15 amino acids. From germline, CDR1 is LNHDA and CDR2 SQIVND (reference sequence). CDR3 in amino acids: CASSIVPGILNEQFF. CDR3 sequence (DNA): TGTGCCAGTAGTATAGTCCCAGGGATACTCAATGAGCAGTTCTTC.